This entry describes one TCR beta chain. This record comes from a study of blood T cell repertoires in COVID-19. Study overall: Sources were T cells, B-cell-depleted T cells, or PBMCs; the material itself was cDNA or gDNA.

Original methodology: Amplification of reference gene primers provided the estimated nucleated cell counts. Profiling relied on immunoSEQ multiplex PCR, and the TCRdb table lists in-frame clones only, not all of them. That table is the source of V, J and clone size, and D and trimming were worked out from the DNA. The sample shows 100,000 or so clones, 65% to 90% of them seen only once. V trimming: 4 bases; J trimming: 1 base; junction bases outside the gene matches: 3. The CDR3 contains 15 residues. Germline CDR1 WNHNN, CDR2 SYGVQD (reference sequence). The receptor comes from a man aged 70 or older with active or convalescent COVID-19. The chain combines TRBV10-1 with TRBJ2-3; 9 bases agree with TRBD2. Sequencing input: peripheral blood. DNA for the CDR3: TGCGCCAGCAGTGTGTCTAGCGGGGGCACAGATACGCAGTATTTT. It yields the protein CASSVSSGGTDTQYF.